A selection of T cell receptor beta chains follows, all from one sample in a study of cytomegalovirus exposure and HLA in healthy donors. Assay used: immunoSEQ multiplex PCR; TCRdb lists only in-frame clones, some missing. This sample carries about 120,000 clones, 50% to 80% of them seen once, and the ten largest clones take more than 6.5%. Material for sequencing was PBMCs. Every receptor here comes from a woman aged 40 to 50 in good health and CMV-seropositive. The CDR3 runs from the conserved cysteine through the conserved F or W. D genes are given only for firm matches. A clone size is listed for some rows: how often the clone was seen (once, few, many), or a class if it is expanded.

clone size	V gene	J gene	D gene	CDR3 DNA	CDR3 protein
.	TRBV6-5	TRBJ2-5	TRBD2	TGTGCCACTAGAGGACTAGCTGAAGAGACCCAGTACTTC	CATRGLAEETQYF
.	TRBV28	TRBJ2-3	TRBD2	TGTGCCAGCACGACTAGCGGGGCGACCACAGATACGCAGTATTTT	CASTTSGATTDTQYF
.	TRBV13	TRBJ2-1	TRBD1	TGTGCCAGCAGCTTAGGACAGGGGGCCTACAATGAGCAGTTCTTC	CASSLGQGAYNEQFF
.	TRBV5-1	TRBJ2-7	TRBD1	TGCGCCAGCAGCCAAGGACAGGGGGCGGGGGAGCAGTACTTC	CASSQGQGAGEQYF
.	TRBV5-1	TRBJ1-2	TRBD1	TGCGCCAGCAGCTTAGACCCGGGACAGGGTTCGTCGACCTTC	CASSLDPGQGSSTF
few	TRBV2	TRBJ2-5	TRBD2	TGTGCCAGCAAGAGGTCAAAGAGGGCGGGAGGTGGCGAGACCCAGTACTTC	CASKRSKRAGGGETQYF
.	TRBV6-1	TRBJ2-7	TRBD1	TGTGCCAGCATCCTTGGACAGGACCCCCCCTACGAGCAGTACTTC	CASILGQDPPYEQYF
.	TRBV18	TRBJ2-7	.	TGTGCCAGCTCACCAGGGAGGTTCGACAGAACTTACGAGCAGTACTTC	CASSPGRFDRTYEQYF
.	TRBV6-5	TRBJ1-5	TRBD1	TGTGCCAGCAGGCCGACAGGGACCGGTCAGCCCCAGCATTTT	CASRPTGTGQPQHF
.	TRBV20-1	TRBJ1-1	TRBD1	TGCAGTGCTACCCCCGGGACAGTGGCTTTCTTT	CSATPGTVAFF
few	TRBV6-5	TRBJ1-5	.	TGTGCCAGCAGTGAACCCAGGGGTACATCGCATTTT	CASSEPRGTSHF
few	TRBV6-1	TRBJ2-3	.	TGTGCCAGCAGGAAGGACAGTGGCACAGATACGCAGTATTTT	CASRKDSGTDTQYF
.	TRBV29-1	TRBJ1-2	.	TGCAGCGTTGAAAAGGAGGGTAATGGCTACACCTTC	CSVEKEGNGYTF
once	TRBV27	TRBJ1-1	.	TGTGCCAGCAGTTCGAACAAGGGGGGGAGGAACACTGAAGCTTTCTTT	CASSSNKGGRNTEAFF
few	TRBV5-1	TRBJ1-1	.	TGCGCCAGCAGCTTCCCGGGGGTCACTGAAGCTTTCTTT	CASSFPGVTEAFF